The entry that follows covers one TCR beta chain sequence. Its antigen is not known. The sample comes from a study of monozygotic twins with inflammatory bowel disease. Study findings and constraints: Healthy twins shared more clonotypes with others than IBD patients, most markedly active ones. Against healthy co-twins, IBD patients had lower TCRbeta diversity (measured by inverse Simpson). Resolution of different T cell subtypes was not achieved.

Eight reactions per sample, run separately, yielded cDNA. No DNA is given; TCRdb re-called the 5' RACE reads and lists each CDR3 protein once. The listing records about 440,000 distinct CDR3 sequences. This TCR derives from a human donor with ulcerative colitis or Crohn's disease, or a healthy co-twin of an affected twin (not recorded which). The sequencing input was blood.

The CDR3 here is CASSVSLGSGETQYF. The chain links TRBV5-1 to TRBJ2-5. Germline V gene sequence: CDR1 SGHRS, CDR2 YFSETQ. The CDR3 runs 15 residues.